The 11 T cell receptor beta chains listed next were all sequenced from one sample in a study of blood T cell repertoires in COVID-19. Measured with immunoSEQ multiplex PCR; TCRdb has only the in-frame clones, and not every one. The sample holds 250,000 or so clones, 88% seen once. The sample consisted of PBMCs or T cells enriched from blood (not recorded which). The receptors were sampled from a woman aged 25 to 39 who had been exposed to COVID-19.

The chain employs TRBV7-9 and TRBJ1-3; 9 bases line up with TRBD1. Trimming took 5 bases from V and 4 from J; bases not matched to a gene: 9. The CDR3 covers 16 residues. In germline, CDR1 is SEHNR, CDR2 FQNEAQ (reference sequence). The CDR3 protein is CASSKTGGRGGNTIYF. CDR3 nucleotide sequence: TGTGCCAGCAGCAAAACAGGGGGCCGGGGCGGAAACACCATATATTTT. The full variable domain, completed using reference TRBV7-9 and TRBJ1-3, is DTGVSQNPRHKITKRGQNVTFRCDPISEHNRLYWYRQTLGQGPEFLTYFQNEAQLEKSRLLSDRFSAERPKGSFSTLEIQRTEQGDSAMYLCASSKTGGRGGNTIYFGEGSWLTVV.

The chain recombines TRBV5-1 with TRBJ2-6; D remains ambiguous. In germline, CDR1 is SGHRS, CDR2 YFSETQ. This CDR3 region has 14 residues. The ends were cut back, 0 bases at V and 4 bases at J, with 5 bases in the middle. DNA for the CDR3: TGCGCCAGCAGCTTGGCCGTAGGGGCCAACGTCCTGACTTTC. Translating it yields CASSLAVGANVLTF.

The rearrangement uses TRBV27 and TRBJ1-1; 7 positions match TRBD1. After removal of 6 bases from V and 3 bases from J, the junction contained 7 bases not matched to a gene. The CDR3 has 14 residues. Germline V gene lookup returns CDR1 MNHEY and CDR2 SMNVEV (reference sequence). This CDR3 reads CASSWTGKDTEAFF. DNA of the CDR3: TGTGCCAGCAGCTGGACAGGAAAAGACACTGAAGCTTTCTTT.

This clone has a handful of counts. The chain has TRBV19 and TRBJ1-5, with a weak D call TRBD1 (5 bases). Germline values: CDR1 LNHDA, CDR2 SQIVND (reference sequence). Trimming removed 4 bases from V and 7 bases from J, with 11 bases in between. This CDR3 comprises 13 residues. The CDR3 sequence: CASSTTGEQPQHF. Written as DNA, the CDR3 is TGTGCCAGTAGTACAACAGGAGAGCAGCCCCAGCATTTT.

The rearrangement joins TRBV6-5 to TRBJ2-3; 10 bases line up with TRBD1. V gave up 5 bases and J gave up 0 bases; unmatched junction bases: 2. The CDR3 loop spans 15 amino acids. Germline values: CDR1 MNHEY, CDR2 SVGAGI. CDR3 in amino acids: CASSMTGGSTDTQYF. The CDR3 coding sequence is TGTGCCAGCAGTATGACAGGGGGCAGCACAGATACGCAGTATTTT.

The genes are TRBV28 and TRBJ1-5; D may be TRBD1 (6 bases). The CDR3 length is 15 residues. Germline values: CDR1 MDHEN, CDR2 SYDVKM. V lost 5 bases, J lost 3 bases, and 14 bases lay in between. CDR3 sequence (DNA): TGTGCCAGCAGTCTACGGACAGTTGACAATCAGCCCCAGCATTTT. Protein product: CASSLRTVDNQPQHF.

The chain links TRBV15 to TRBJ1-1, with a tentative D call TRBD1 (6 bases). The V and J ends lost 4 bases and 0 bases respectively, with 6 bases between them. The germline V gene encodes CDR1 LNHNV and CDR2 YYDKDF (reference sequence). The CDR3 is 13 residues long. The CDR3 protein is CATSKGVNTEAFF. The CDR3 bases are TGTGCCACCAGCAAGGGGGTGAACACTGAAGCTTTCTTT.

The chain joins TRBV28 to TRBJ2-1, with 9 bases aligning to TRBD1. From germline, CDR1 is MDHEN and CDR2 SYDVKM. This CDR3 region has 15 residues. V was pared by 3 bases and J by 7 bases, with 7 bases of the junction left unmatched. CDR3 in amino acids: CASSFQDRGTNEQFF. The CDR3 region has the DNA TGTGCCAGCAGTTTCCAGGACAGGGGTACAAATGAGCAGTTCTTC.

This CDR3 is CASSPTEVYGYTF. CDR3 coding DNA: TGTGCCAGCAGCCCGACAGAAGTCTATGGCTACACCTTC. The chain uses TRBV3-1 (or the pseudogene TRBV3-2) and TRBJ1-2; D might be TRBD1 (5 bases). Trimming took 4 bases from V and 4 from J, leaving 10 bases between them. The CDR3 runs 13 residues. CDR1 LGHDT and CDR2 YNNKEL come from the germline V gene (reference sequence).

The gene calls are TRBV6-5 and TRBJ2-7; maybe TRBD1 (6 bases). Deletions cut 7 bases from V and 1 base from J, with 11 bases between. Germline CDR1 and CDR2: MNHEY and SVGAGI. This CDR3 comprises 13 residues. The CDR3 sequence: CASKGVDSYEQYF. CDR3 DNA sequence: TGTGCCAGCAAGGGGGTGGATTCCTACGAGCAGTACTTC.

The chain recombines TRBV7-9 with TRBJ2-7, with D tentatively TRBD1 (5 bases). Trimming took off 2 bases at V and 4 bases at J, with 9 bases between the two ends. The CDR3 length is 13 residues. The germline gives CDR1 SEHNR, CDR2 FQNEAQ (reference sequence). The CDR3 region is CASSLIRGYEQYF. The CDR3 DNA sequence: TGTGCCAGCAGCTTAATTAGGGGTTACGAGCAGTACTTC. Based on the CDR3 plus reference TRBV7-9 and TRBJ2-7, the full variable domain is DTGVSQNPRHKITKRGQNVTFRCDPISEHNRLYWYRQTLGQGPEFLTYFQNEAQLEKSRLLSDRFSAERPKGSFSTLEIQRTEQGDSAMYLCASSLIRGYEQYFGPGTRLTVT.